These 17 T cell receptor beta chains share one sample of origin, sequenced in a study of patients and donors after allogeneic stem cell transplantation. TCRdb processed the RT-PCR reads anew with MiXCR; each CDR3 protein has one entry. The repertoire includes roughly 200,000 distinct CDR3 sequences, 35% to 45% of them detected once, and roughly 10% sits in the top ten. Source material: blood, either unsorted or a sorted T cell fraction (not recorded which). These receptors originate from a human donor who was either an allogeneic HSCT recipient or a stem cell or donor lymphocyte infusion donor (not recorded which). It is not recorded whose cells these are; they may come from a transplant donor.

The J gene is TRBJ1-3, the V gene TRBV6-6; D uncertain. The germline CDR1 and CDR2 sequences are MNHNY and SVGAGI (reference sequence). Trimming took 2 bases from V and 0 from J, leaving 8 bases between them. The CDR3 covers 15 residues. CDR3: CASSYGESSGNTIYF. In DNA form, the CDR3 reads TGTGCCAGCAGTTACGGTGAAAGCTCTGGAAACACCATATATTTT.

This chain uses TRBV6-6 with TRBJ2-7; D not certain. CDR1 is MNHNY and CDR2 is SVGAGI in the germline V gene (reference sequence). Trimming shortened V by 0 bases and J by 1 base, and 4 bases separated the two germline ends. The length of the CDR3 is 13 residues. The CDR3 bases are TGTGCCAGCAGTTACTCGCTGTCCTACGAGCAGTACTTC. Translated: CASSYSLSYEQYF.

The chain recombines TRBV3-1 with TRBJ1-6, with TRBD1 identical over 7 bases. With 2 bases clipped from V and 5 bases from J, the junction kept 15 bases outside the gene matches. The CDR3 length is 19 residues. CDR1 is LGHDT, CDR2 YNNKEL, per germline (reference sequence). The CDR3, as DNA: TGTGCCAGCAGCCAAAGGGACAGCCTGATTAACGGGGATAATTCACCCCTCCACTTT. This translates into CASSQRDSLINGDNSPLHF.

The chain employs TRBV25-1 and TRBJ2-2; D gene uncertain. Trimming shortened V by 3 bases and J by 1 base, and 9 bases separated the two germline ends. CDR1 is MGHDK, CDR2 SYGVNS, per germline. The CDR3 extends over 15 amino acids. CDR3 residues: CASSDATKNTGELFF. CDR3 DNA sequence: TGTGCCAGCAGTGATGCTACTAAGAACACCGGGGAGCTGTTTTTT.

This clonotype came up a few times. The chain carries TRBV20-1 and TRBJ2-4; D remains ambiguous. Trimming cost V 3 bases and J 11 bases, with 11 bases left between them. CDR1 DFQATT and CDR2 SNEGSKA come from the germline V gene (reference sequence). This CDR3 has 11 residues. This CDR3 is CSASPVRLQYF. The CDR3 region has the DNA TGCAGTGCTAGCCCCGTACGCCTTCAGTACTTC.

This clonotype was detected only a few times. The CDR3 bases are TGCGCCAGCAGCCCTCAGGCGGGTAGGGATGGCTACACCTTC. This codes for CASSPQAGRDGYTF. The rearrangement uses TRBV5-1 and TRBJ1-2, with D unclear. Trimming removed 4 bases at V and 6 bases at J, with 16 bases between. Germline CDR1 reads SGHRS; CDR2 reads YFSETQ. There are 14 residues in the CDR3.

This clonotype was counted between two and nine times. The chain couples TRBV5-6 to TRBJ1-5; 7 bases agree with TRBD1. The CDR3 spans 15 residues. Germline assignment: CDR1 SGHDT and CDR2 YYEEEE. With V trimmed by 1 base and J by 6 bases, 7 bases remained unmatched. The CDR3 protein is CASSLWQGVRQPQHF. The CDR3 DNA reads TGTGCCAGCAGCTTGTGGCAGGGGGTTCGTCAGCCCCAGCATTTT. The entire variable domain, with the rest obtained from reference TRBV5-6 and TRBJ1-5, is as follows: DAGVTQSPTHLIKTRGQQVTLRCSPKSGHDTVSWYQQALGQGPQFIFQYYEEEERQRGNFPDRFSGHQFPNYSSELNVNALLLGDSALYLCASSLWQGVRQPQHFGDGTRLSIL.

The rearrangement links TRBV9 to TRBJ1-4; TRBD1 matches at 9 bases. The germline gives CDR1 SGDLS, CDR2 YYNGEE. The CDR3 is 18 amino acids. J was trimmed by 8 bases and V by 4 bases; bases with no gene match: 18. The CDR3 loop is CASSPPGQTGQGSEKLFF. The CDR3 nucleotides are TGTGCCAGCAGCCCTCCCGGGCAGACGGGACAGGGTTCCGAAAAACTGTTTTTT.

This CDR3 reads CASSVIRTRGGGREKLFF. Written as DNA, the CDR3 is TGTGCCAGCTCAGTGATTAGGACACGGGGTGGAGGACGAGAAAAACTGTTTTTT. J is TRBJ1-4 and V is TRBV2; D is perhaps TRBD1 (5 bases). Germline V CDR1 and CDR2: SNHLY, FYNNEI. Deletions cut 8 bases from V and 8 bases from J, with 30 bases between. The CDR3 spans 18 residues. Supplemented by reference TRBV2 and TRBJ1-4, the full variable domain reads EPEVTQTPSHQVTQMGQEVILRCVPISNHLYFYWYRQILGQKVEFLVSFYNNEISEKSEIFDDQFSVERPDGSNFTLKIRSTKLEDSAMYFCASSVIRTRGGGREKLFFGSGTQLSVL.

There are a few counts of this clonotype. The chain recombines TRBV4-1 with TRBJ1-1, with a weak D call TRBD1 (5 bases). The CDR3 is 18 residues long. Germline assignment: CDR1 MGHRA and CDR2 YSYEKL. The ends were cut back, 2 bases at V and 2 bases at J, with 21 bases in the middle. CDR3 in DNA: TGCGCCAGCAGCCAAAGGATCGGGGGAGGTCAAATTAACACTGAAGCTTTCTTT. Its translation is CASSQRIGGGQINTEAFF.

In this sample, this clonotype turned up many times. The chain carries TRBV28 and TRBJ1-3; D gene uncertain. Germline-derived CDR1 and CDR2 are MDHEN and SYDVKM. Trimming stripped 5 bases from V and 0 bases from J, with 8 bases between. CDR3 size: 14 residues. The DNA of the CDR3 is TGTGCCAGCAGTCCAGGCGGCTCTGGAAACACCATATATTTT. Translation gives CASSPGGSGNTIYF.

This chain links TRBV4-3 with TRBJ1-5; D gene ambiguous. V dropped 4 bases and J dropped 5 bases, with 12 bases sitting between them. This CDR3 spans 14 amino acids. Germline V CDR1 and CDR2: LGHNA, YSLEER. Written as DNA, the CDR3 is TGCGCCAGCAGCCGAGACCTCTCATATCAGCCCCAGCATTTT. As protein: CASSRDLSYQPQHF.

The sample holds a few counts of this clonotype. The chain employs TRBV5-1 and TRBJ1-4; D gene uncertain. V lost 0 bases and J 8 bases, leaving 14 bases between the germline ends. CDR1 is SGHRS, CDR2 YFSETQ, per germline. The CDR3 sequence is 15 residues long. The CDR3 nucleotides are TGCGCCAGCAGCTTGGAGGGCCGGGCTCGAGAAAAACTGTTTTTT. This encodes CASSLEGRAREKLFF.

V is TRBV12-3 or TRBV12-4 and J is TRBJ2-3; TRBD1 might be the D (6 bases). The CDR3 runs to 15 residues. With 5 bases removed from V and 0 bases from J, the gap between germline ends came to 12 bases. This CDR3 is CASSVPGASTDTQYF. The CDR3 region has the DNA TGTGCCAGCAGTGTCCCAGGGGCTAGCACAGATACGCAGTATTTT.

This clonotype was seen a handful of times. This chain uses TRBV20-1 with TRBJ1-2; D may be TRBD1 (5 bases). This CDR3 comprises 13 residues. CDR1 and CDR2 from the germline V gene are DFQATT and SNEGSKA (reference sequence). Trimming left V 4 bases short and J 8 bases short, with 17 bases between. This chain's CDR3 is CSANTWGMGGYTF. As DNA, the CDR3 is TGCAGTGCTAATACTTGGGGGATGGGAGGCTACACCTTC.

Only a few counts were recorded for this clonotype. CDR3 nucleotides: TGTGCCAGCAGTTGGATCGCGGGGGATCAGCCCCAGCATTTT. It specifies CASSWIAGDQPQHF. The genes are TRBV12-3 or TRBV12-4 and TRBJ1-5; tentatively, D is TRBD1 (5 bases). This CDR3 is built from 14 residues. V was cut by 4 bases and J by 5 bases, with 12 bases left in between.

The rearrangement uses TRBV20-1 and TRBJ1-3, with unresolved D. Deletions cut 2 bases from V and 0 bases from J, with 14 bases between. The CDR3 length is 16 residues. The V gene's germline CDR1 is DFQATT and CDR2 SNEGSKA (reference sequence). CDR3 region: CSARTQRPNSGNTIYF. In DNA form, the CDR3 reads TGCAGTGCTAGAACCCAGCGTCCAAACTCTGGAAACACCATATATTTT.